The T cell receptor beta chain described here comes from a study of blood T cell repertoires in COVID-19. As for the study in general: PBMCs, B-cell-depleted T cells, or T cells were the source of the cDNA or gDNA that made up the material.

The germline V and J ends were trimmed by 5 bases and 6 bases, with 10 bases remaining between them. Germline CDR1 MNHEY, CDR2 SVGEGT. The CDR3 is made up of 12 amino acids. All enrollees were roughly 18 to 100 years old and from approximately 24 US areas. Self-reported history from a screening survey and questionnaire set each donor's cohort. Original analysis: By means of reference gene primer amplification, nucleated cell counts were estimated. Profiling relied on immunoSEQ multiplex PCR, and the TCRdb table lists in-frame clones only, not all of them. That table is the source of V, J and clone size, and D and trimming were worked out from the DNA. The sample includes some 240,000 clones, 86% of them seen just once.

This receptor was identified in a woman aged 40 to 50 with acute COVID-19. This rearrangement joins TRBV6-2 or TRBV6-3 to TRBJ1-1; D may be TRBD1 (5 bases). Sequenced: PBMCs or T cells enriched from blood (not recorded which). The DNA for the CDR3 is TGTGCCAGCAGTCGACAGTACTCTGAAGCTTTCTTT. Protein sequence: CASSRQYSEAFF.